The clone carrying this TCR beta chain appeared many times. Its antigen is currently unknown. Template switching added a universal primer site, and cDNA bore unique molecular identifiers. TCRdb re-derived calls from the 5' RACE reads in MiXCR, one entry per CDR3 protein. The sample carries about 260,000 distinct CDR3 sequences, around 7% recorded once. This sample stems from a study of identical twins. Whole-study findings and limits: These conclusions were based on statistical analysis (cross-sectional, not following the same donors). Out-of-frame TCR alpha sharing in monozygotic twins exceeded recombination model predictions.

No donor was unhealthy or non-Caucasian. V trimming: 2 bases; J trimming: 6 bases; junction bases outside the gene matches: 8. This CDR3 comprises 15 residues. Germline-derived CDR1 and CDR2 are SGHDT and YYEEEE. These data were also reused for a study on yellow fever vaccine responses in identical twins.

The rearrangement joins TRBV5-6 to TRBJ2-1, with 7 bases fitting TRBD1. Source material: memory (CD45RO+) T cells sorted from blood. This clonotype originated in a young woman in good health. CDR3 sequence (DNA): TGTGCCAGCAGCTTACGGACAGGACACTTCAATGAGCAGTTCTTC. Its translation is CASSLRTGHFNEQFF.